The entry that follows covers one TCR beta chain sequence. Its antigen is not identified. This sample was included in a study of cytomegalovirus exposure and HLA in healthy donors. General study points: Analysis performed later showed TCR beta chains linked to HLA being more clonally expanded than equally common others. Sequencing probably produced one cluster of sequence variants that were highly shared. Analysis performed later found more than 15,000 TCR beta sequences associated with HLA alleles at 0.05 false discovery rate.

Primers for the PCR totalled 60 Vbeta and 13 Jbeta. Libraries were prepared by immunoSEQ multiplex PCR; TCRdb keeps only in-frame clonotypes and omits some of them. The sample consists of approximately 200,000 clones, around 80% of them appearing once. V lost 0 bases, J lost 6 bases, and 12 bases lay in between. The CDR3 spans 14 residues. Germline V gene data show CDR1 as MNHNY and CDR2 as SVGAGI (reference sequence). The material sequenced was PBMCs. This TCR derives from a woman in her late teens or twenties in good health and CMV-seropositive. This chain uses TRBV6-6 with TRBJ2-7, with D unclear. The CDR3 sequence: CASSYSARSPEQYV. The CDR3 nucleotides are TGTGCCAGCAGTTACTCGGCTAGATCACCCGAGCAGTACGTC.